This T cell receptor beta chain was recorded in a study of T-cell reconstitution after alpha-beta-depleted transplantation in children. Whole-study results and caveats: Several hundred expanded graft clones reportedly gave rise to the alpha-beta T cells present about two months after transplant.

On this clonotype: Its antigen remains unidentified.

The ends were cut back, 6 bases at V and 4 bases at J, with 12 bases in the middle. The germline gives CDR1 MNHEY, CDR2 SMNVEV (reference sequence). The CDR3 loop spans 13 amino acids. Preparation of the TCRbeta library was carried out with unique molecular identifiers. MiXCR, run by TCRdb on the PCR reads, gives a single entry per CDR3 protein. The sample holds roughly 350,000 distinct CDR3 sequences; 15% to 20% are singletons and the top ten take around two fifths. The chain uses TRBV27 and TRBJ1-2; TRBD1 is a possible D gene (5 bases). The source material was PBMCs, mostly from graft donor cells, sampled 360 days after TCRalphabeta/CD19-depleted stem cell transplant. The TCR was taken from a male patient between 2 and 10 years old who had a stem cell transplant for acute lymphoblastic leukemia, so the T cells may come from the graft donor. CDR3 loop: CASSFFGGYGYTF. CDR3 sequence (DNA): TGTGCCAGCAGCTTCTTTGGGGGCTATGGCTACACCTTC.